The clone carrying this T cell receptor (beta chain) was observed a handful of times. Antigen specificity is unknown. The source of the sample is a study of beta chain features in type 1 diabetes. V dropped 8 bases and J dropped 2; count of bases not matched to a gene: 9. Germline V gene lookup returns CDR1 MNHEY and CDR2 SVGAGI. The CDR3 is made up of 14 amino acids. Isolated RNA was reverse transcribed in full, so expressed TCRB transcripts were sequenced. The method was immunoSEQ multiplex PCR; TCRdb's version includes in-frame clones alone and lacks a portion of them. The table shows about 410,000 clones, with 11% to 15% occurring only once. Findings and limits, study-wide: There was a moderate but significant shortening of TCRB CDR3s in all four CD4+ subsets of Type 1 diabetes patients.

This clonotype originated in a man younger than 45 in good health. Source material: naive CD4+ T cells from blood. V gene TRBV6-5 combines with J gene TRBJ2-7, with TRBD1 identical over 7 bases. The CDR3 region is CASSRTGLTYEQYV. The CDR3, as DNA: TGTGCCAGCTCCAGGACAGGTTTAACCTACGAGCAGTACGTC.